The rows below give T cell receptor beta chains drawn from one sample of a study of T-cell reconstitution after alpha-beta-depleted transplantation in children. TCRdb used MiXCR to reprocess the PCR reads, holding one entry per CDR3 protein. The sample consists of around 500,000 distinct CDR3 sequences, roughly an eighth of them appearing once. The sample was PBMCs from the stem cell graft donor, taken from the stem cell graft. Receptors originate from a human donor who donated a stem cell graft to a child with combined immunodeficiency. Each CDR3 is given with its conserved first and last residue. Each record gives: clone size, D gene, V gene, J gene, CDR3 DNA, CDR3 protein. A D gene is named only where the DNA matches it firmly. Not all rows give a size; the values are once, few, many and, for expanded clones, a class.

.,TRBD2,TRBV4-3,TRBJ2-3,TGCGCCAGCAGCCAAGACGGCGGGAGCTTAGATACGCAGTATTTT,CASSQDGGSLDTQYF
many,TRBD2,TRBV20-1,TRBJ2-1,TGCAGTGCTAGCGGGAGGGCCAAAAGGACTGAGCAGTTCTTC,CSASGRAKRTEQFF
.,TRBD1,TRBV6-5,TRBJ1-1,TGTGCCAGCAGTTACGGGGACAGGGGGGCGAACACTGAAGCTTTCTTT,CASSYGDRGANTEAFF
.,.,TRBV10-3,TRBJ1-1,TGTGCCATCAGTTCCTTCGGGGGCCAGAACACTGAAGCTTTCTTT,CAISSFGGQNTEAFF
many,TRBD1,TRBV5-5,TRBJ2-7,TGTGCCAGCAGCCCTTGGACAGGGTACGAGCAGTACTTC,CASSPWTGYEQYF
once,.,TRBV2,TRBJ2-7,TGTGCCAGCAGGGCCGCCGAGCAGTACTTC,CASRAAEQYF
many,.,TRBV9,TRBJ2-1,TGTGCCAGCAGCGCCACACTTCGGACAGCCAACAATGAGCAGTTCTTC,CASSATLRTANNEQFF
few,.,TRBV11-2,TRBJ2-3,TGTGCCAGCAGCTTAGGGGGGGGGCCAAGCACAGATACGCAGTATTTT,CASSLGGGPSTDTQYF
few,.,TRBV27,TRBJ1-2,TGTGCCAGCAGTCCTCTTGACTCCTCGGGCTACACCTTC,CASSPLDSSGYTF
many,TRBD1,TRBV10-3,TRBJ1-1,TGTGCCATCAGGGGGACAGGGCGGGACACTGAAGCTTTCTTT,CAIRGTGRDTEAFF
.,.,TRBV29-1,TRBJ2-4,TGCAGCGTTTTTAAGGGAACGGAGGTCCAGTACTTC,CSVFKGTEVQYF
.,.,TRBV7-9,TRBJ2-7,TGTGCCAGCAGCTTAATTCGTCCCGATTCCTACGAGCAGTACTTC,CASSLIRPDSYEQYF
many,.,TRBV29-1,TRBJ2-1,TGCAGCGTTGTGACAGACGAGCAGTTCTTC,CSVVTDEQFF
few,TRBD2,TRBV7-9,TRBJ2-1,TGTGCCAGCAGCTTACTAGCGGTCTACAATGAGCAGTTCTTC,CASSLLAVYNEQFF
many,.,TRBV7-9,TRBJ1-1,TGTGCCAGCAGCTTACTAGGGTTCGACACTGAAGCTTTCTTT,CASSLLGFDTEAFF
.,TRBD2,TRBV7-8,TRBJ2-1,TGTGCCAGCAGCTTAGCGCGGGTAGCGGGAGGGCGCAATGAGCAGTTCTTC,CASSLARVAGGRNEQFF
few,TRBD2,TRBV20-1,TRBJ2-1,TGCAGTGCTAACGTAGCGGGGGCTCCCTACAATGAGCAGTTCTTC,CSANVAGAPYNEQFF
.,TRBD2,TRBV20-1,TRBJ2-3,TGCAGTGCCGTTGGGACTAGCGGGAGAGGGACAGATACGCAGTATTTT,CSAVGTSGRGTDTQYF
.,TRBD2,TRBV11-2,TRBJ2-2,TGTGCCAGCAGCTCTTGGACTAGCCCCACCGGGGAGCTGTTTTTT,CASSSWTSPTGELFF
few,.,TRBV10-3,TRBJ2-1,TGTGCCATCAGTGGAGGAGGGGGGACACTATCCTACAATGAGCAGTTCTTC,CAISGGGGTLSYNEQFF
many,.,TRBV9,TRBJ1-2,TGTGCCAGCAGCGGTCAACCGACAGGCGGGGGCTACACCTTC,CASSGQPTGGGYTF
few,.,TRBV20-1,TRBJ2-7,TGCAGTGCTAGAGTAACGACACACAGCTCCTACGAGCAGTACTTC,CSARVTTHSSYEQYF
.,.,TRBV6-5,TRBJ1-5,TGTGCCAGCAGTTACTCCTCGGAGGGACAGCCCCAGCATTTT,CASSYSSEGQPQHF
.,TRBD2,TRBV5-7,TRBJ2-5,TGTGCCAGCAGCACCACAGGACTAGCGGTACCCTCAGAGACCCAGTACTTC,CASSTTGLAVPSETQYF
.,TRBD2,TRBV12-3/TRBV12-4,TRBJ2-1,TGTGCCAGCAGTTTCCTTAGGGCTAGCGGAGGAACCCCCAGCTCCTACAATGAGCAGTTCTTC,CASSFLRASGGTPSSYNEQFF
.,TRBD1,TRBV5-1,TRBJ2-2,TGCGCCAGCAGCCTGGGCGTGTGGGACAGGGATTACACCGGGGAGCTGTTTTTT,CASSLGVWDRDYTGELFF
.,.,TRBV12-3/TRBV12-4,TRBJ2-5,TGTGCCAGCAGTTTAGGAGGCTGGCAAGAGACCCAGTACTTC,CASSLGGWQETQYF